The clone carrying this T cell receptor beta chain has more than one count but fewer than ten. The protocol was immunoSEQ multiplex PCR, while the TCRdb copy is restricted to in-frame clones and leaves out a portion. The repertoire holds about 7,800 clones, with around two thirds as singletons. This entry belongs to a study of neoadjuvant anti-PD-1 for oral cavity cancer. Whole-study context: Before surgery, most patients got three to four biweekly 3 mg/kg nivolumab doses. Around day 43, patients without progression received a fourth nivolumab dose before surgery.

The CDR3 covers 15 residues. V dropped 6 bases and J dropped 2 bases, with 17 bases sitting between them. Per the germline V gene, CDR1 is SQVTM and CDR2 is ANQGSEA. Stated time point: after neoadjuvant nivolumab, at surgical resection. The clonotype originates from a person aged 35-79 years with oral cavity squamous cell carcinoma. Here the sequenced sample was PBMCs, taken after nivolumab (anti-PD-1) treatment. The rearrangement uses TRBV29-1 and TRBJ1-5, with D possibly TRBD1 on 5 matching bases. In nucleotides, the CDR3 is TGCAGCGTGACCCTGACAGCGATCGGCAATCAGCCCCAGCATTTT. Amino acids: CSVTLTAIGNQPQHF.